The TCR beta chain under discussion was sequenced for a study of blood T cells in healthy people across ages. Study results and limitations: It was found that TCR beta diversity correlated strongly with the percentage of naive T cells.

Primed by a sample-barcoded 5' primer and a J-beta primer mix, a second PCR proceeded for about 7 to 11 cycles. Every molecule of cDNA carried a tag from a template-switch adaptor with 12 random nucleotides. TCRdb fed the 5' RACE reads into MiXCR, producing one record per CDR3 protein. This table has fewer than 900,000 distinct CDR3 sequences, approximately 43% appearing once. Regarding this clonotype: The antigen is not known.

Each donor's blood draw was roughly 9.5 milliliters of peripheral blood. A minimum of 6 micrograms of total RNA was extracted per sample. The CDR3 is 18 residues long. After removal of 6 bases from V and 2 bases from J, the junction contained 9 bases not matched to a gene. Germline CDR1 reads MNHNS; CDR2 reads SASEGT. Source material: blood. This TCR was recovered from a woman aged 55-75 years in good health. This chain uses TRBV6-1 with TRBJ2-6, with 11 bases aligning to TRBD1. CDR3 DNA sequence: TGTGCCAGCAGACAAAGGGACAGGGGGAGCCCTGGGGCCAACGTCCTGACTTTC. Its translation: CASRQRDRGSPGANVLTF.